Included here is one TCR beta chain sequence, with context. Its antigen is currently not known. No base quality information exists; no much larger clone differs at one position. TCRbeta CDR3 regions were amplified from genomic DNA using the immunoSEQ Assay, a bias-controlled multiplex PCR. In the original analysis: The number of nucleated cells in each sample was estimated from the amplification of reference gene primers within the assay. To quantify the absolute abundance of each unique TCRbeta CDR3 rearrangement, sequence reads were collapsed and filtered. For each sample, productive Simpson clonality was calculated as the square root of Simpson's diversity index across productive rearrangements. The clones in this table, taken by TCRdb from immuneACCESS, are in-frame only. Not every clone is retained; where verified, under half of the shortfall comes from an unresolved V gene, and the cause of the rest is unknown. From that table come the V and J calls and clone size; the DNA was used to work out D and trimming. Counted in this sample were roughly 380,000 clones; around 87% of them appeared once. The ten most abundant clones make up 1.3% of the sample.

From the germline V gene, CDR1 is SGHDT and CDR2 is YYEEEE. The CDR3 contains 16 residues, cysteine and phenylalanine counted. Only the CDR3 DNA stays, 48 bases, in frame from base 1. Trimming accounts for 4 bases at V and 2 bases at J, while the number of junction bases matched to no gene is 11. This record belongs to a study of blood T cell repertoires in COVID-19 (TCRdb year 2020). A note on the overall study: The collaborator samples originated in the United States, Italy and Spain and spanned the acute and convalescent phases of COVID-19. The repertoires were released in a freely available public database meant as a resource for research on the immune response to SARS-CoV-2. The samples were drawn from the first 160 participants of the ongoing ImmuneRACE study and from 950 to 1,500 subjects provided by 6 global collaborators. Deeply sampled blood TCRbeta repertoires from subjects exposed to, actively infected with, or recovered from COVID-19 were included in the dataset. HLA class I and class II types, where available, came from metadata supplied by the sample provider rather than from assay-based typing. The prospective study material was composed of cDNA or gDNA derived from T cells, B-cell-depleted T cells, or PBMCs. A de-identified subject ID, COVID-19 status, age in years and sex were almost always included in the sample metadata. On the study overall, not on this receptor specifically: The amount of clinical and demographic metadata varied by source and participant and was provided uncurated.

Participants in the prospective study were aged 18 to 89 years, lived in 20 to 25 United States geographic areas, and enrolled through a virtual design. In the prospective study, participants were assigned to cohorts based on the clinical history participants reported in a screening survey and a study questionnaire. Recovered participants in ImmuneRACE Cohort 3 were defined by two consecutive negative NP/OP PCR tests, clearance by a healthcare professional, or resolution of symptoms. In the prospective study, whole blood, serum and a nasopharyngeal or oropharyngeal swab were collected from each participant by mobile phlebotomists. Over a roughly 2-month period, participants in the prospective study had the option of providing additional blood draws and questionnaires. Before DNA extraction, blood samples from the prospective study were shipped at room temperature or frozen.

Input material: PBMCs or T cells enriched from blood (not recorded which). The rearranged segments are TRBV5-6 and TRBJ2-5; a stretch of 7 junction bases matches TRBD2. The origin of this receptor is a young man who had recovered from COVID-19. The CDR3 is CASSREPAGLQETQYF. The bases read TGTGCCAGCAGCCGCGAGCCAGCGGGGTTACAAGAGACCCAGTACTTC. Outside the CDR3, residues come from the reference TRBV5-6 and TRBJ2-5 proteins, so the full variable domain is: DAGVTQSPTHLIKTRGQQVTLRCSPKSGHDTVSWYQQALGQGPQFIFQYYEEEERQRGNFPDRFSGHQFPNYSSELNVNALLLGDSALYLCASSREPAGLQETQYFGPGTRLLVL.